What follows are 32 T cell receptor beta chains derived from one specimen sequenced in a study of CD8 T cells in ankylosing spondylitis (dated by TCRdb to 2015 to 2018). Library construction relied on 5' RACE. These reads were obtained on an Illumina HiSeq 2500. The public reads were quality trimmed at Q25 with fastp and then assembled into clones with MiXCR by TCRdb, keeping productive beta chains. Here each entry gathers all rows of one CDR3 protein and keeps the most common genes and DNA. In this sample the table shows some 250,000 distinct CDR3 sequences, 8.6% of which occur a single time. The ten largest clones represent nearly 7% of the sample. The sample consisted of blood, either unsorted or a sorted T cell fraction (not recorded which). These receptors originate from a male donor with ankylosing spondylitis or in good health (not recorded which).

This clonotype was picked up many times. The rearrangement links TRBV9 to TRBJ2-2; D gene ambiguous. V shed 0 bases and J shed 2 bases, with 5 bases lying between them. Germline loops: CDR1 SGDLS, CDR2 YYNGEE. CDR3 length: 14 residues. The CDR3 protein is CASSVAVNTGELFF. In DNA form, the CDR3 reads TGTGCCAGCAGCGTAGCGGTAAACACCGGGGAGCTGTTTTTT.

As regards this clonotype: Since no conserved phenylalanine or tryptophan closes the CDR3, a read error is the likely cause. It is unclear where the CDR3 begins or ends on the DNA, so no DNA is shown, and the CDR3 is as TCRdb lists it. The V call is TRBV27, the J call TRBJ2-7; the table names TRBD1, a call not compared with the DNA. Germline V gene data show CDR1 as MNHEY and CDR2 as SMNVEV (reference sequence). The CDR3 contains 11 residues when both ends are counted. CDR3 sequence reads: CASSLGDRVPH.

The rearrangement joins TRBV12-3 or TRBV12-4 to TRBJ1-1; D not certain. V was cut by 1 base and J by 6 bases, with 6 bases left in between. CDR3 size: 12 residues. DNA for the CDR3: TGTGCCAGCAGTTTAGGTGGGCCTGAAGCTTTCTTT. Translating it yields CASSLGGPEAFF.

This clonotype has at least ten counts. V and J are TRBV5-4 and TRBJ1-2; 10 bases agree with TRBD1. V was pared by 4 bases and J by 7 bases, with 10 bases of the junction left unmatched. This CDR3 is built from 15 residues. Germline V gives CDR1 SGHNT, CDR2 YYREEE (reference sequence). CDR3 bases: TGTGCCAGCAGCGGTGGGGGACAGGGGATCGGTGGCTACACCTTC. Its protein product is CASSGGGQGIGGYTF.

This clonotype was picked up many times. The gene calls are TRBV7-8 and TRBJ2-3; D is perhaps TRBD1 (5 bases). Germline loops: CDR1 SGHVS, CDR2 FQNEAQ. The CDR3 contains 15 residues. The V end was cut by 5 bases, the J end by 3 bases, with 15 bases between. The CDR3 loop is CASSPPAGRTDTQYF. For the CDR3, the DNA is TGTGCCAGCAGCCCCCCGGCAGGGCGGACAGATACGCAGTATTTT.

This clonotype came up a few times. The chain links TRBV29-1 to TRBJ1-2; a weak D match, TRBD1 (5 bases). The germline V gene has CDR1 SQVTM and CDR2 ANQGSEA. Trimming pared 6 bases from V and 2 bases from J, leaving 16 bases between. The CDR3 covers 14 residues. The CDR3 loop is CSVSTRGRNYGYTF. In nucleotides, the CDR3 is TGCAGCGTCTCAACTCGGGGCAGAAACTATGGCTACACCTTC. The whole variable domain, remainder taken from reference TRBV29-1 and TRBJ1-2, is SAVISQKPSRDICQRGTSLTIQCQVDSQVTMMFWYRQQPGQSLTLIATANQGSEATYESGFVIDKFPISRPNLTFSTLTVSNMSPEDSSIYLCSVSTRGRNYGYTFGSGTRLTVV.

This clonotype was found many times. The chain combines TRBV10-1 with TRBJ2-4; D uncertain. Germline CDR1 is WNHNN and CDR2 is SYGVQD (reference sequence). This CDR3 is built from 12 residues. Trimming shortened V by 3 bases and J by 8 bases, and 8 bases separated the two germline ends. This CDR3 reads CASSDGPDIQYF. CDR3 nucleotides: TGCGCCAGCAGTGACGGACCGGACATTCAGTACTTC.

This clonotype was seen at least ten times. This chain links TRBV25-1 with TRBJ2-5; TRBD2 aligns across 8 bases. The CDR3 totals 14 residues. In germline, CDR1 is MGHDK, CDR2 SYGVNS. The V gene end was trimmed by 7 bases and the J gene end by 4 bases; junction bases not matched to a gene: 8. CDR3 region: CASTRSGGRETQYF. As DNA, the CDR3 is TGTGCCAGCACAAGAAGCGGGGGAAGAGAGACCCAGTACTTC. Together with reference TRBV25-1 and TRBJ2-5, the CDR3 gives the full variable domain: EADIYQTPRYLVIGTGKKITLECSQTMGHDKMYWYQQDPGMELHLIHYSYGVNSTEKGDLSSESTVSRIRTEHFPLTLESARPSHTSQYLCASTRSGGRETQYFGPGTRLLVL.

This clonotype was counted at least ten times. In DNA, the CDR3 is TGTGCCAGCAGCCCCCGAGTAACGGGGTACACTGAAGCTTTCTTT. Translating it yields CASSPRVTGYTEAFF. The chain joins TRBV9 to TRBJ1-1; D not resolved. Germline V lookup: CDR1 SGDLS, CDR2 YYNGEE. V was pared by 4 bases and J by 3 bases, with 16 bases between. The CDR3 totals 15 residues.

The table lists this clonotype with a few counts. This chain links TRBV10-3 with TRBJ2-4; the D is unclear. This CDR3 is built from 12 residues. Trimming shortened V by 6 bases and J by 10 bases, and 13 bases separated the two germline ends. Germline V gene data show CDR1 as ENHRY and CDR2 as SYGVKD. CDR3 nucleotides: TGTGCCATCAGCGACGTAGGTTTAATTCAGTACTTC. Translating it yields CAISDVGLIQYF.

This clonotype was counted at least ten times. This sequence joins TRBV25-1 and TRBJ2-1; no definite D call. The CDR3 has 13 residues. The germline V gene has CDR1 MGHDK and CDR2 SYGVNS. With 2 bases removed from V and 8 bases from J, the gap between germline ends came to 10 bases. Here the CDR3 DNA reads TGTGCCAGCAGTGAAGGCATAGGTTATGAGCAGTTCTTC. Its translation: CASSEGIGYEQFF.

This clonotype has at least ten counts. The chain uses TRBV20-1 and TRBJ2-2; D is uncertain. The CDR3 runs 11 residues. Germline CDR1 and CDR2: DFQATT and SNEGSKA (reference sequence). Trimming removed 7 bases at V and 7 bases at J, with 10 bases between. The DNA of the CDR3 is TGCAGTGTGTGGGGTTTCGGGGAGCTGTTTTTT. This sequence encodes CSVWGFGELFF.

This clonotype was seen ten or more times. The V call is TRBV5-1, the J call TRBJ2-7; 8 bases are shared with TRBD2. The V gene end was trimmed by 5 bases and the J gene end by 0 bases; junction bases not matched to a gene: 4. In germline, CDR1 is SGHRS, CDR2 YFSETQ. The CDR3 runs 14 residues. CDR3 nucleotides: TGCGCCAGCAGATACGGGGGGGCCTCCTACGAGCAGTACTTC. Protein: CASRYGGASYEQYF. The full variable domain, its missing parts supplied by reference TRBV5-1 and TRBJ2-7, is KAGVTQTPRYLIKTRGQQVTLSCSPISGHRSVSWYQQTPGQGLQFLFEYFSETQRNKGNFPGRFSGRQFSNSRSEMNVSTLELGDSALYLCASRYGGASYEQYFGPGTRLTVT.

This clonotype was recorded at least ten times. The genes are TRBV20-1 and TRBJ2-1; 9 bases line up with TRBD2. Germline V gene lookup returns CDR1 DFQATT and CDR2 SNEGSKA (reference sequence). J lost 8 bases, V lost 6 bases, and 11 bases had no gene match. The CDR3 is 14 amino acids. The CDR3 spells CSARRGTSHYEQFF. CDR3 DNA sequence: TGCAGTGCAAGGCGAGGGACTAGCCACTATGAGCAGTTCTTC.

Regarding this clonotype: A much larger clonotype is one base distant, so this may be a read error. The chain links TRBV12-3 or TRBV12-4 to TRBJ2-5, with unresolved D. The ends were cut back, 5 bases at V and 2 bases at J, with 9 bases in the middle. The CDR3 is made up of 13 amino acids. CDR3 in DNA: TGTGCCAGCAGTATCCCCGGACAAGAGACCCAGTACTTC. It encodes CASSIPGQETQYF.

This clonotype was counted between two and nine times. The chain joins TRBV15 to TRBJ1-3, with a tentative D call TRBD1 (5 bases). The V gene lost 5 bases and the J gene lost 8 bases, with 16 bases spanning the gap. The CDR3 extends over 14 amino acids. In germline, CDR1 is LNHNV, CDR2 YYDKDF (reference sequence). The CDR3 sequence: CATSSFGTRDTIYF. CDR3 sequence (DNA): TGTGCCACCAGCTCCTTCGGGACCCGGGACACCATATATTTT.

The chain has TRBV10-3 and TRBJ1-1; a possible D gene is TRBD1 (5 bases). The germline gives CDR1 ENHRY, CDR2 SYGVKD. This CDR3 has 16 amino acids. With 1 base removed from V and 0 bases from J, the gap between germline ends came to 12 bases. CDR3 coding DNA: TGTGCCATCAGTGAGTTTCTAGGACAACTGAACACTGAAGCTTTCTTT. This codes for CAISEFLGQLNTEAFF.

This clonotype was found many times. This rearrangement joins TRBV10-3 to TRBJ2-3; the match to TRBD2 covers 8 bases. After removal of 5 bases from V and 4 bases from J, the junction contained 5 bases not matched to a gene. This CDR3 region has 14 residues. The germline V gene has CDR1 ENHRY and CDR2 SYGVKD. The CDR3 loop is CAISPGGVADTQYF. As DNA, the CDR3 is TGTGCCATCAGTCCGGGAGGGGTCGCAGATACGCAGTATTTT.

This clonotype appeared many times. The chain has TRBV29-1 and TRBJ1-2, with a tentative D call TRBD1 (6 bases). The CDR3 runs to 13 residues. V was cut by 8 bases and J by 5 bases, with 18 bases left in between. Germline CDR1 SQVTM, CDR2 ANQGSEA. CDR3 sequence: CSLWGANDYGYTF. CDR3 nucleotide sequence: TGCAGCTTGTGGGGGGCAAATGATTATGGCTACACCTTC.

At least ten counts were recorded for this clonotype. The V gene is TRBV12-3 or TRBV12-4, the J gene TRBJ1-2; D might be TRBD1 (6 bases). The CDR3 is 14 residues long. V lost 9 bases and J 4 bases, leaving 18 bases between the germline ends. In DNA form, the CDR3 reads TGTGCCAGTATGGGCGGGACGGGGGCCTATGGCTACACCTTC. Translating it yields CASMGGTGAYGYTF.

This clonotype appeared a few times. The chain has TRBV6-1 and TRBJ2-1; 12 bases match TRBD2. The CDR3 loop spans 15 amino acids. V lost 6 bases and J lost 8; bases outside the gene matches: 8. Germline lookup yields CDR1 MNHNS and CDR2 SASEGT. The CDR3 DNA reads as TGTGCCAGCAGGCTCGGACTAGCGGGGTACGATGAGCAGTTCTTC. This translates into CASRLGLAGYDEQFF.

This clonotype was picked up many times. This CDR3 is CATKGGQSTDTQYF. Written as DNA, the CDR3 is TGTGCCACCAAGGGGGGACAGAGCACAGATACGCAGTATTTT. V is TRBV12-3 or TRBV12-4 and J is TRBJ2-3; D perhaps matches TRBD1 (7 bases). CDR3 length: 14 amino acids. The V end was cut by 10 bases, the J end by 0 bases, with 14 bases between.

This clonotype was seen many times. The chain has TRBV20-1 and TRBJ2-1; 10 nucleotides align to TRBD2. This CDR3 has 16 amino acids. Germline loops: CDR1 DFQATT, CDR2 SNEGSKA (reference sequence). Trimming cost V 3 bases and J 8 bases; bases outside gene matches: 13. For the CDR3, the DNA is TGCAGTGCTAGTCCGGAGCGGGGGGGCCGGGTCCATGAGCAGTTCTTC. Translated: CSASPERGGRVHEQFF.

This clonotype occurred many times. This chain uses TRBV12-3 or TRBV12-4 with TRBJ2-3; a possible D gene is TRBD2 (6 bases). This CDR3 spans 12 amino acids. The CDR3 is CAQRLVVDTQYF. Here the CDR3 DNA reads TGTGCGCAGCGACTAGTTGTTGATACGCAGTATTTT.

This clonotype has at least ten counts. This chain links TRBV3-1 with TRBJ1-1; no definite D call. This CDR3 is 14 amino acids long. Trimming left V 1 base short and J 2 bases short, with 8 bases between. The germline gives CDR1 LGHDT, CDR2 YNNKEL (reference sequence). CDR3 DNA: TGTGCCAGCAGCCAAGGTCTCCTTAACACTGAAGCTTTCTTT. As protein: CASSQGLLNTEAFF.

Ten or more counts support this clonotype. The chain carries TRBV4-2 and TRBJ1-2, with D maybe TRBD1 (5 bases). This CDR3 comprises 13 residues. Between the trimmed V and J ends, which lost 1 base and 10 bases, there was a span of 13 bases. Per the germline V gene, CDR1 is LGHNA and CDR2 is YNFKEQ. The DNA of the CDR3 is TGTGCCAGCAGCCAAGCCCACAAGGGACTCTACACCTTC. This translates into CASSQAHKGLYTF.

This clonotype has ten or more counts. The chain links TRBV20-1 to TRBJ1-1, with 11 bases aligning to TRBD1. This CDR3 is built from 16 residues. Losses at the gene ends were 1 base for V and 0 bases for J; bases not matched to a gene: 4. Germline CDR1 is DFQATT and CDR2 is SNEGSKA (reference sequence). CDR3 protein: CSARGTGGPVNTEAFF. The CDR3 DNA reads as TGCAGTGCTAGAGGGACAGGGGGCCCGGTGAACACTGAAGCTTTCTTT.

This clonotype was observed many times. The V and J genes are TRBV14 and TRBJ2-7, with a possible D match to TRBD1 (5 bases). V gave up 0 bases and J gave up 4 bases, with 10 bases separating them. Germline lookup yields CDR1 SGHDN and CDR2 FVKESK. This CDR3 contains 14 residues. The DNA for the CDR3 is TGTGCCAGCAGCCAAGATGCAGGGCCGTACGAGCAGTACTTC. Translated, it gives CASSQDAGPYEQYF.

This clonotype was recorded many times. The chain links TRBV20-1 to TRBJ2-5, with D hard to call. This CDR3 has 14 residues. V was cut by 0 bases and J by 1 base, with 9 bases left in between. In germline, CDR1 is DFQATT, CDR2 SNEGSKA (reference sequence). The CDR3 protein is CSARDLQRQETQYF. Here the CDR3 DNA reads TGCAGTGCTAGAGATCTCCAGCGCCAAGAGACCCAGTACTTC.

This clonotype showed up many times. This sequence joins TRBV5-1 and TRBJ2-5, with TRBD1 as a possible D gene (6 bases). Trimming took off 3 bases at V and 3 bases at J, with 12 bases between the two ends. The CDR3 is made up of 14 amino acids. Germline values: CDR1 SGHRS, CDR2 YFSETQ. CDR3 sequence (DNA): TGCGCCAGCAGCTCCGGGACACATGAAGAGACCCAGTACTTC. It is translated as CASSSGTHEETQYF.

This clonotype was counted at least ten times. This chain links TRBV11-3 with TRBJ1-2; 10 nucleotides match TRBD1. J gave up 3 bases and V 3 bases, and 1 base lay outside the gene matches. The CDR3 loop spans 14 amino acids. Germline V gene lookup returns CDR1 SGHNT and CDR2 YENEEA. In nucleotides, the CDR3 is TGTGCCAGCAGCTTGGGGACAGGGGACTATGGCTACACCTTC. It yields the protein CASSLGTGDYGYTF.

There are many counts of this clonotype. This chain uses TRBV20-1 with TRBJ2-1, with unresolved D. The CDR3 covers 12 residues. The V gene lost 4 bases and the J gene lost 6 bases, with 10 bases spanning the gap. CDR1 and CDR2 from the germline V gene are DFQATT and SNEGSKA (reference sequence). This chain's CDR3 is CSATQVLNEQFF. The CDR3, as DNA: TGCAGTGCTACCCAAGTTCTCAATGAGCAGTTCTTC.